Only a few counts were recorded for the clone carrying this T cell receptor beta chain. This sample was included in a study of T-cell reconstitution after alpha-beta-depleted transplantation in children. It was with unique molecular identifiers that the TCRbeta library was prepared. TCRdb recomputed calls from the PCR reads with MiXCR, one row per CDR3 protein. The sample shows 490,000 or so distinct CDR3 sequences, about 12% of them seen only once. The sequencing here drew on PBMCs from the stem cell graft donor, taken from the stem cell graft. The clonotype was recovered from a human donor who donated a stem cell graft to a child with combined immunodeficiency.

The CDR3 spells CASSLGHRISSGRETQYF. The CDR3 DNA reads as TGTGCCAGCAGCTTAGGTCATCGGATAAGTTCAGGGAGGGAGACCCAGTACTTC. V and J are TRBV7-9 and TRBJ2-5, with D perhaps TRBD2 (6 bases). The V gene's germline CDR1 is SEHNR and CDR2 FQNEAQ (reference sequence). This CDR3 is built from 18 residues. Trimming left V 1 base short and J 5 bases short, with 23 bases between.